The next 6 T cell receptor beta chains were all read from a single sample in a study of CXCR3-negative and CXCR3-positive naive CD8 T cells. The libraries of TRB cDNA were prepared using 5' RACE with UMI labels. Following a re-call of the 5' RACE reads, TCRdb has one entry per CDR3 protein and lacks DNA. Recorded for this sample: under 70,000 distinct CDR3 sequences. The sequencing input was memory CD8+ T cells from blood. The receptors were gathered from a human donor in good health. Some clones in this sample may be carry-over from other donors' samples.

The chain carries TRBV6-1 and TRBJ2-1; there is no DNA to check the TCRdb D call of TRBD1. This CDR3 has 15 amino acids. CDR1 is MNHNS and CDR2 is SASEGT in the germline V gene. The CDR3 protein is CASSDRDGEYNEQFF.

The rearrangement joins TRBV19 to TRBJ2-4; as DNA is missing, the TRBD1 call by TCRdb cannot be tested. The CDR3 is 19 amino acids. Looked up from germline, CDR1 is LNHDA and CDR2 is SQIVND (reference sequence). The CDR3 is CASSISRSKTDREKNIQYF.

This chain connects TRBV14 to TRBJ2-7; there is no DNA to check the TCRdb D call of TRBD2. Per the germline V gene, CDR1 is SGHDN and CDR2 is FVKESK. There are 14 residues in the CDR3. This CDR3 reads CASRPSGGAHEQYF.

The chain uses TRBV29-1 and TRBJ2-7; the D gene TCRdb calls, TRBD2, cannot be checked with no DNA. Germline CDR1 is SQVTM and CDR2 is ANQGSEA. The CDR3 runs 15 residues. The CDR3 sequence is CSAPPRTSALRKQYF.

The rearrangement links TRBV29-1 to TRBJ2-2; TCRdb indicates TRBD1, and absent DNA this call remains unverified. Germline CDR1 SQVTM, CDR2 ANQGSEA. CDR3 length equals 12 residues. The CDR3: CSVAGATGELFF.

This sequence joins TRBV12-3 or TRBV12-4 and TRBJ1-5; the TRBD1 assignment by TCRdb is unverifiable without DNA. This CDR3 contains 15 residues. The CDR3 here is CASSDTGGSNQPQHF.